This T cell receptor beta chain was retrieved from a study of T cells in Graves' hyperthyroidism and ophthalmopathy. Study-level results: Among clonotypes expanded in thyroid above 0.001, most were also found in blood.

In the ophthalmopathy cohort, Clinical Activity Score was at least 3, NOSPECS grade at least 4, and duration under 3 months. In making diagnoses, clinical symptoms, serum thyroxine and TRAb, thyroid ultrasound and orbital computed tomography were all used. Each 10 ml fresh peripheral blood draw supplied the PBMCs. Amplification targeted TCR beta CDR3 regions from RNA transcripts. HTBI primers drove first-round RT-PCR of the TCR CDR3. TCRdb itself ran the multiplex PCR reads through MiXCR, one entry per CDR3 protein. The sample carries about 380,000 distinct CDR3 sequences, around 13% recorded once. Germline V gene sequence: CDR1 SGHTA, CDR2 FQGNSA. The CDR3 spans 14 residues. V lost 2 bases and J 6 bases, leaving 11 bases between the germline ends. Remarks on this clonotype: Its cognate antigen is unknown.

This chain connects TRBV7-2 to TRBJ1-3; no clear D gene. The clonotype comes from a woman in her 30s with Graves' ophthalmopathy. The sequenced sample consisted of blood. The CDR3 sequence is CASSLQSPVNTIYF. The CDR3 DNA follows: TGTGCCAGCAGCTTACAGTCCCCTGTAAACACCATATATTTT.